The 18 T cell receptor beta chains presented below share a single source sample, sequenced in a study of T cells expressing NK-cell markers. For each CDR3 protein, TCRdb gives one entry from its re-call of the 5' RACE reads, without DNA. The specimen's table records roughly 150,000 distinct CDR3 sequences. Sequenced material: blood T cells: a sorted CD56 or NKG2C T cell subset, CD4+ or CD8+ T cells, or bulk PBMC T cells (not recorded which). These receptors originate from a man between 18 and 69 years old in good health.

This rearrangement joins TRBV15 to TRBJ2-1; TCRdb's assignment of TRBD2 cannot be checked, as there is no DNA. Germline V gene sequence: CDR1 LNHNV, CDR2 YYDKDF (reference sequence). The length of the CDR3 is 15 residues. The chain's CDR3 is CATSSRLAGGDEQFF.

The CDR3 spells CASSQDEAGVWDEQFF. This chain uses TRBV4-1 with TRBJ2-1; the D call of TRBD1 rests on TCRdb alone, since no DNA is present to check it. The CDR3 runs to 16 residues. The germline CDR1 and CDR2 sequences are MGHRA and YSYEKL.

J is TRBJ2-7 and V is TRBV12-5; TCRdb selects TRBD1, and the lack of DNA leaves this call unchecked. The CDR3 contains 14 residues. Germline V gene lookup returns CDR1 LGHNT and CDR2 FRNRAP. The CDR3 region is CASGLWTGGSEQYF.

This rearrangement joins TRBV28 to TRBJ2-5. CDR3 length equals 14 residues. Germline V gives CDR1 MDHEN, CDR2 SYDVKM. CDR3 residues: CASSLQGYQETQYF.

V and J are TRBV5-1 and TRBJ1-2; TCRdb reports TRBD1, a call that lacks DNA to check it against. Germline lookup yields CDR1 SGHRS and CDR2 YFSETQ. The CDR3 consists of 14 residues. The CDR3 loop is CASSSDRGDYGYTF.

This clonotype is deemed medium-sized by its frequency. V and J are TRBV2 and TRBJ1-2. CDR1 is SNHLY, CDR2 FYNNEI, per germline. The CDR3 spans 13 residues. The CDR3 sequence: CASSVREVNGYTF.

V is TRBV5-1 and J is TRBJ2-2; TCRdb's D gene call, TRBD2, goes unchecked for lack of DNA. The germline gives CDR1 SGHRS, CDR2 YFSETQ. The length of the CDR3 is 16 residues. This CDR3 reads CASSLASGGPAGELFF.

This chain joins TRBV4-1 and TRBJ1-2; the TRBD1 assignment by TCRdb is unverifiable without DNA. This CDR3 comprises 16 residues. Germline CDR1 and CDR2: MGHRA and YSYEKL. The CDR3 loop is CASSQDPGQGPWGYTF.

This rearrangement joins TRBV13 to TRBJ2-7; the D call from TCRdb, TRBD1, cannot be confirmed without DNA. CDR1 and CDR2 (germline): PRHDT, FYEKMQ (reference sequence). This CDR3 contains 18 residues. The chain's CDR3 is CASSTRKVPGTSFYEQYF. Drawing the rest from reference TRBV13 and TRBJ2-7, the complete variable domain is AAGVIQSPRHLIKEKRETATLKCYPIPRHDTVYWYQQGPGQDPQFLISFYEKMQSDKGSIPDRFSAQQFSDYHSELNMSSLELGDSALYFCASSTRKVPGTSFYEQYFGPGTRLTVT.

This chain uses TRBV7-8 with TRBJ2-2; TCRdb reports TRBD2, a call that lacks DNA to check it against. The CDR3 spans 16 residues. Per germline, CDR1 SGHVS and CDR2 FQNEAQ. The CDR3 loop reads CASSLYRTLGTGELFF. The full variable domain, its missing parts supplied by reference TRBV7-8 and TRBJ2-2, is GAGVSQSPRYKVAKRGQDVALRCDPISGHVSLFWYQQALGQGPEFLTYFQNEAQLDKSGLPSDRFFAERPEGSVSTLKIQRTQQEDSAVYLCASSLYRTLGTGELFFGEGSRLTVL.

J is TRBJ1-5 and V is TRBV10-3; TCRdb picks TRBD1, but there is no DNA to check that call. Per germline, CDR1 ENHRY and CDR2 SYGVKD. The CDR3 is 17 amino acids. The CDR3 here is CAISDPVGDTGNQPQHF.

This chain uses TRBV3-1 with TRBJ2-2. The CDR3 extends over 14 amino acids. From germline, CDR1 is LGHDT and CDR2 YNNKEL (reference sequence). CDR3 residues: CASSQEAVTGELFF.

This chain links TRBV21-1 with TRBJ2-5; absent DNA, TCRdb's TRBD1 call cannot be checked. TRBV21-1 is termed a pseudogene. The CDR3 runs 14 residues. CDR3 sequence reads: CASSKSRGQETQYF.

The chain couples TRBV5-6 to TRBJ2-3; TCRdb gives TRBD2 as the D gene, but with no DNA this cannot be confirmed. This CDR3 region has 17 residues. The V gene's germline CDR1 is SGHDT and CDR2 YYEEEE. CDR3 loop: CASRGGPGLADTDTQYF.

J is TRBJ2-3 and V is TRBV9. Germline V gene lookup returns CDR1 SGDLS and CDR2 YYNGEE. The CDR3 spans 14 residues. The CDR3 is CASSRYTITDTQYF. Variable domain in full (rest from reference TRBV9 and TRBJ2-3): DSGVTQTPKHLITATGQRVTLRCSPRSGDLSVYWYQQSLDQGLQFLIQYYNGEERAKGNILERFSAQQFPDLHSELNLSSLELGDSALYFCASSRYTITDTQYFGPGTRLTVL.

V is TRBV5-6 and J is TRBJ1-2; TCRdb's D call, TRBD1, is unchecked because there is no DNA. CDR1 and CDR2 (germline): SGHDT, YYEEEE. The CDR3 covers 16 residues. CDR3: CASSLGTGLSNYGYTF.

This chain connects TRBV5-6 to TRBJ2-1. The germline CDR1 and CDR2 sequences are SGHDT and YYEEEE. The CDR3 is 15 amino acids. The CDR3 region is CASSLDSLSNNEQFF.

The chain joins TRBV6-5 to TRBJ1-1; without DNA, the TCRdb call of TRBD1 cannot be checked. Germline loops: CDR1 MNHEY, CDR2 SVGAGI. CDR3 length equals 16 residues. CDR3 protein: CASSYTTGERGTEAFF.